These 21 T cell receptor beta chains originate from one sample sequenced in a study of lymphopenia after photon versus proton radiotherapy. The table came from immunoSEQ multiplex PCR; TCRdb's copy has only in-frame clones and leaves some out. The sample lists roughly 25,000 clones; approximately 85% were seen once. The specimen comprised peripheral blood, sampled from a patient treated with photon-based radiotherapy. These receptors were collected from a man under 40 with gastric cancer.

V usage is TRBV9 and J usage is TRBJ2-3; TRBD2 matches 12 bases. CDR1 and CDR2 (germline): SGDLS, YYNGEE. J was trimmed by 6 bases and V by 0 bases; bases with no gene match: 5. This CDR3 has 16 residues. CDR3 amino acids: CASSVGPSGGADTQYF. For the CDR3, the DNA is TGTGCCAGCAGCGTAGGGCCTAGCGGGGGGGCTGATACGCAGTATTTT.

The V call is TRBV5-1, the J call TRBJ2-2; TRBD2 agrees at 7 bases. The CDR3 length is 15 residues. The ends lost 4 bases at V and 4 bases at J; junction bases unmatched: 7. Germline CDR1 reads SGHRS; CDR2 reads YFSETQ. The CDR3 coding sequence is TGCGCCAGCAGCAATCGCGGGAGCCCCACCGGGGAGCTGTTTTTT. Protein: CASSNRGSPTGELFF.

The gene calls are TRBV18 and TRBJ2-5; the D gene is possibly TRBD1 (5 bases). The CDR3 spans 14 residues. V was shortened by 4 bases and J by 3 bases, with 12 bases between the two germline ends. Germline lookup yields CDR1 KGHSH and CDR2 LQKENI. CDR3 amino acids: CASSQTDIKETQYF. The CDR3 DNA sequence: TGTGCCAGCTCACAGACAGATATTAAAGAGACCCAGTACTTC.

The chain's CDR3 is CASSESMTGPYEQYF. In DNA form, the CDR3 reads TGCGCCAGCAGTGAGTCGATGACAGGTCCCTACGAGCAGTACTTC. The gene calls are TRBV10-2 and TRBJ2-7; possibly TRBD1 for D (6 bases). V lost 0 bases and J 2 bases, leaving 11 bases between the germline ends. This CDR3 has 15 amino acids. From germline, CDR1 is WSHSY and CDR2 SAAADI.

The V call is TRBV7-2, the J call TRBJ2-3; D is possibly TRBD2 (5 bases). The CDR3 covers 13 residues. Trimming took off 6 bases at V and 2 bases at J, with 9 bases between the two ends. CDR1 and CDR2 from the germline V gene are SGHTA and FQGNSA. This CDR3 is CASRFSVTDTQYF. The CDR3 region has the DNA TGTGCCAGCAGATTTAGCGTCACAGATACGCAGTATTTT.

This chain links TRBV18 with TRBJ1-3; no clear D gene. This CDR3 is built from 15 residues. Trimming took off 2 bases at V and 0 bases at J, with 8 bases between the two ends. In germline, CDR1 is KGHSH, CDR2 LQKENI. Here the CDR3 DNA reads TGTGCCAGCTCACCATATGCAGACTCTGGAAACACCATATATTTT. Protein: CASSPYADSGNTIYF.

V gene TRBV29-1 combines with J gene TRBJ2-5, with 9 bases aligning to TRBD1. The ends lost 4 bases at V and 2 bases at J; junction bases unmatched: 8. This CDR3 is 15 amino acids long. Germline V CDR1 and CDR2: SQVTM, ANQGSEA. CDR3 loop: CSVVHRGRPQETQYF. For the CDR3, the DNA is TGCAGCGTTGTTCACAGGGGGCGGCCACAAGAGACCCAGTACTTC.

J is TRBJ2-7 and V is TRBV28; D might be TRBD1 (5 bases). The CDR3 consists of 14 residues. Trimming left V 8 bases short and J 3 bases short, with 17 bases between. Germline lookup yields CDR1 MDHEN and CDR2 SYDVKM. The CDR3 region is CASARTPRFYEQYF. CDR3 DNA sequence: TGTGCCAGCGCCAGGACACCACGTTTCTACGAGCAGTACTTC.

This clone was seen a few times. The chain combines TRBV6-5 with TRBJ1-2, with D maybe TRBD1 (6 bases). With 2 bases removed from V and 6 bases from J, the gap between germline ends came to 16 bases. Germline V lookup: CDR1 MNHEY, CDR2 SVGAGI. There are 15 residues in the CDR3. The CDR3 loop is CASSYTRWDTDGYTF. The CDR3, as DNA: TGTGCCAGCAGTTACACCCGGTGGGACACAGATGGCTACACCTTC.

The chain has TRBV11-3 and TRBJ2-2; D might be TRBD1 (6 bases). The germline V and J ends were trimmed by 4 bases and 6 bases, with 6 bases remaining between them. The length of the CDR3 is 12 residues. CDR1 is SGHNT, CDR2 YENEEA, per germline. The CDR3 sequence: CASSWGPGELFF. The CDR3 DNA follows: TGTGCCAGCAGCTGGGGGCCCGGGGAGCTGTTTTTT.

The DNA of the CDR3 is TGTGCCAGCAGCTTATCCGGGACAGGAATTAACTATGGCTACACCTTC. This gives the protein CASSLSGTGINYGYTF. The genes are TRBV7-1 and TRBJ1-2; 8 bases fit TRBD1. TRBV7-1 is treated as an ORF (open reading frame) with a function not yet certain. The trim removed 4 bases at V and 1 base at J, leaving 8 bases unmatched. This CDR3 has 16 residues.

CDR3: CASSLARAGESRITAKNIQYF. The CDR3 coding sequence is TGTGCCAGCAGCTTAGCCCGTGCCGGCGAATCCCGAATCACGGCCAAAAACATTCAGTACTTC. The J gene is TRBJ2-4, the V gene TRBV7-3; D gene ambiguous. The CDR3 runs to 21 residues. V was shortened by 2 bases and J by 1 base, with 27 bases between the two germline ends. Germline lookup yields CDR1 SGHTA and CDR2 FQGTGA.

The chain joins TRBV28 to TRBJ1-2, with D perhaps matching TRBD1 (5 bases). This CDR3 region has 14 residues. V lost 5 bases to trimming and J lost 3 bases, with 13 bases between them. CDR1 MDHEN and CDR2 SYDVKM come from the germline V gene. CDR3 bases: TGTGCCAGCAGTGCCACGACAGAGTACTATGGCTACACCTTC. Residues: CASSATTEYYGYTF.

The chain employs TRBV7-9 and TRBJ2-7; D gene uncertain. Trimming removed 2 bases from V and 2 bases from J, with 4 bases in between. The CDR3 runs 12 residues. In germline, CDR1 is SEHNR, CDR2 FQNEAQ (reference sequence). The CDR3 nucleotides read TGTGCCAGCAGCTTATTAGCCTACGAGCAGTACTTC. This encodes CASSLLAYEQYF. Looking up the rest from reference TRBV7-9 and TRBJ2-7 gives the full variable domain: DTGVSQNPRHKITKRGQNVTFRCDPISEHNRLYWYRQTLGQGPEFLTYFQNEAQLEKSRLLSDRFSAERPKGSFSTLEIQRTEQGDSAMYLCASSLLAYEQYFGPGTRLTVT.

This chain uses TRBV4-1 with TRBJ2-7, with D perhaps given as TRBD1 or TRBD2 (6 bases each). Germline V lookup: CDR1 MGHRA, CDR2 YSYEKL. The CDR3 length is 15 residues. V was clipped by 4 bases and J by 6 bases, with 19 bases between them. CDR3 sequence: CASSPTGALRGEQYF. CDR3 DNA sequence: TGCGCCAGCAGCCCTACGGGGGCCTTACGGGGCGAGCAGTACTTC.

V usage is TRBV6-5 and J usage is TRBJ1-1; D is ambiguous. The germline gives CDR1 MNHEY, CDR2 SVGAGI. This CDR3 spans 11 amino acids. The V gene lost 2 bases and the J gene lost 7 bases, with 5 bases spanning the gap. DNA of the CDR3: TGTGCCAGCAGTTACAAGGGTGAAGCTTTCTTT. This gives the protein CASSYKGEAFF.

The V gene is TRBV4-2, the J gene TRBJ2-7; D perhaps matches TRBD2 (5 bases). Germline values: CDR1 LGHNA, CDR2 YNFKEQ. Trimming stripped 0 bases from V and 6 bases from J, with 18 bases between. This CDR3 contains 16 residues. The CDR3 sequence: CASSQEAPADVFEQYF. CDR3 in DNA: TGTGCCAGCAGCCAAGAAGCGCCAGCGGATGTATTCGAGCAGTACTTC.

This rearrangement joins TRBV7-9 to TRBJ2-4; TRBD2 is a possible D gene (5 bases). V lost 5 bases, J lost 0 bases, and 11 bases lay in between. The CDR3 contains 15 residues. Looked up from germline, CDR1 is SEHNR and CDR2 is FQNEAQ (reference sequence). Written as DNA, the CDR3 is TGTGCCAGCAGCCCCCAGAGGGTAGCCAAAAACATTCAGTACTTC. Translation gives CASSPQRVAKNIQYF.

The chain uses TRBV27 and TRBJ1-6; D call uncertain. V gave up 5 bases and J gave up 7 bases, with 15 bases separating them. CDR3 size: 15 residues. CDR1 and CDR2 from the germline V gene are MNHEY and SMNVEV (reference sequence). The CDR3 spells CASSLTGPLNSPLHF. The CDR3 DNA reads as TGTGCCAGCAGTCTAACCGGGCCTCTAAATTCACCCCTCCACTTT.

V usage is TRBV28 and J usage is TRBJ1-2; D not resolved. V gave up 3 bases and J gave up 4 bases, with 6 bases separating them. Germline CDR1 is MDHEN and CDR2 is SYDVKM. There are 12 residues in the CDR3. The CDR3 sequence is CASSFGSYGYTF. CDR3 sequence (DNA): TGTGCCAGCAGTTTTGGTTCCTATGGCTACACCTTC.

This clone has a handful of counts. The J gene is TRBJ2-3, the V gene TRBV29-1, with a tentative D call TRBD1 (7 bases). Germline lookup yields CDR1 SQVTM and CDR2 ANQGSEA. This CDR3 has 14 amino acids. V gave up 4 bases and J gave up 5 bases, with 16 bases separating them. CDR3 residues: CSVGRQGGGDTQYF. The CDR3 DNA sequence: TGCAGCGTTGGTAGACAGGGAGGTGGAGATACGCAGTATTTT.